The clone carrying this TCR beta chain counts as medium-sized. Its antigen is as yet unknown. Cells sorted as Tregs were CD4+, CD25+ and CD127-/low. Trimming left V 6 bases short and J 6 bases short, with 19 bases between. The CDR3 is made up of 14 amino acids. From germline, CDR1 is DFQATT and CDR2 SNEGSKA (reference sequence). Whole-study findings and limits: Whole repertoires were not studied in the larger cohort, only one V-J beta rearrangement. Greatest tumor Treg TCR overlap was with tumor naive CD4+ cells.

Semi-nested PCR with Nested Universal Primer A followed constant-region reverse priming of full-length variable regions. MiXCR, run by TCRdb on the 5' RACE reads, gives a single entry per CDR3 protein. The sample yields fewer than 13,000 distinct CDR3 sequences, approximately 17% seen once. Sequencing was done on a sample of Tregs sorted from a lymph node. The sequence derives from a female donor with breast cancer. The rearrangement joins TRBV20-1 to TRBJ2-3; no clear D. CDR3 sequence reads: CSAPTALGGDTQYF. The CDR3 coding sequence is TGCAGTGCCCCGACTGCTTTAGGTGGGGATACGCAGTATTTT.